These 29 T cell receptor beta chains originate from one sample sequenced in a study of blood T cells in healthy people across ages. PCR was performed a second time for roughly 7 to 12 cycles using a sample-barcoded 5' primer and a J-beta primer mix. TCRdb processed the 5' RACE reads anew with MiXCR; each CDR3 protein has one entry. Of approximately 670,000 distinct CDR3 sequences in the sample, 40% to 50% were seen once. Sequenced material: blood. Source of these receptors: a man older than 75 in good health.

This clonotype came up many times. The rearrangement uses TRBV9 and TRBJ2-1, with D possibly matching TRBD2 (5 bases). V dropped 4 bases and J dropped 3 bases, with 14 bases sitting between them. Germline values: CDR1 SGDLS, CDR2 YYNGEE. CDR3 length equals 15 residues. Written as DNA, the CDR3 is TGTGCCAGCAGCATGCATAGCGAGGGCTACAATGAGCAGTTCTTC. It is translated as CASSMHSEGYNEQFF.

This chain uses TRBV14 with TRBJ1-4; D is unclear. Trimming removed 2 bases from V and 15 bases from J, with 16 bases in between. The CDR3 spans 13 residues. CDR1 and CDR2 from the germline V gene are SGHDN and FVKESK. Here the CDR3 DNA reads TGTGCCAGCAGCCAAATTTCCTCTGCGAGGGTGTTTTTT. This gives the protein CASSQISSARVFF. The full variable domain, its missing parts supplied by reference TRBV14 and TRBJ1-4, is EAGVTQFPSHSVIEKGQTVTLRCDPISGHDNLYWYRRVMGKEIKFLLHFVKESKQDESGMPNNRFLAERTGGTYSTLKVQPAELEDSGVYFCASSQISSARVFFGSGTQLSVL.

In this sample, this clonotype turned up a few times. The chain couples TRBV9 to TRBJ2-3, with D unclear. Trimming removed 3 bases at V and 4 bases at J, with 6 bases between. CDR3 size: 12 residues. Germline V gives CDR1 SGDLS, CDR2 YYNGEE. CDR3 sequence: CASSASSDTQYF. The CDR3 region has the DNA TGTGCCAGCAGCGCCAGCTCAGATACGCAGTATTTT. The variable domain in full, with the rest retrieved from reference TRBV9 and TRBJ2-3, is DSGVTQTPKHLITATGQRVTLRCSPRSGDLSVYWYQQSLDQGLQFLIQYYNGEERAKGNILERFSAQQFPDLHSELNLSSLELGDSALYFCASSASSDTQYFGPGTRLTVL.

This clonotype was observed a few times. The J gene is TRBJ1-2, the V gene TRBV6-2 or TRBV6-3; no clear D. This CDR3 has 12 amino acids. CDR1 is MNHEY, CDR2 SVGEGT, per germline. V was cut by 8 bases and J by 0 bases, with 7 bases left in between. The CDR3 DNA reads TGTGCCAGCGGCAGCGCTAACTATGGCTACACCTTC. This translates into CASGSANYGYTF.

J is TRBJ1-5 and V is TRBV30; 7 bases are a match to TRBD1. Unmatched junction bases numbered 11, after V lost 0 bases and J lost 3 bases. The CDR3 has 17 residues. Per the germline V gene, CDR1 is GTSNPN and CDR2 is SVGIG (reference sequence). Written as DNA, the CDR3 is TGTGCCTGGAGTGTATTGAGTGTCGACAGGGCCAATCAGCCCCAGCATTTT. Encoded protein: CAWSVLSVDRANQPQHF.

This clonotype was picked up a small number of times. V is TRBV9 and J is TRBJ2-7; TRBD1 is a possible D gene (6 bases). Trimming removed 5 bases at V and 2 bases at J, with 20 bases between. CDR1 and CDR2 from the germline V gene are SGDLS and YYNGEE. The CDR3 covers 16 residues. DNA of the CDR3: TGTGCCAGCAGTTTTAATACCGGGACACAGACCTACGAGCAGTACTTC. It is translated as CASSFNTGTQTYEQYF.

The J gene is TRBJ2-3, the V gene TRBV4-2; TRBD2 aligns across 11 bases. Per the germline V gene, CDR1 is LGHNA and CDR2 is YNFKEQ. V lost 2 bases, J lost 2 bases, and 6 bases stayed unmatched. This CDR3 is built from 17 residues. The DNA of the CDR3 is TGTGCCAGCAGCCAAACGACTAGCGGGGCATACACAGATACGCAGTATTTT. Encoded protein: CASSQTTSGAYTDTQYF.

The chain couples TRBV5-5 to TRBJ2-5, with 7 bases fitting TRBD1. V lost 4 bases, J lost 11 bases, and 20 bases stayed unmatched. Germline V lookup: CDR1 SGHKS, CDR2 YYEKEE (reference sequence). The CDR3 totals 16 residues. In nucleotides, the CDR3 is TGTGCCAGCAGCCCACAGGGGCCCCCTTTGGATTACGGGCAGTACTTC. Amino acids: CASSPQGPPLDYGQYF. The full variable domain, completed using reference TRBV5-5 and TRBJ2-5, is DAGVTQSPTHLIKTRGQQVTLRCSPISGHKSVSWYQQVLGQGPQFIFQYYEKEERGRGNFPDRFSARQFPNYSSELNVNALLLGDSALYLCASSPQGPPLDYGQYFGPGTRLLVL.

The chain joins TRBV21-1 to TRBJ2-7. TRBV21-1 is a pseudogene. The CDR3 runs to 12 residues. Written as DNA, the CDR3 is TGTGCCAGCTCGGACGATTTGGTCGAGCAGTACTTC. Translating gives CASSDDLVEQYF.

V is TRBV24-1 and J is TRBJ2-5; possibly TRBD1 or TRBD2 for D (5 bases each). The V end lost 3 bases, the J end lost 1 base, and 11 bases lay between the germline ends. Germline values: CDR1 KGHDR, CDR2 SFDVKD. The CDR3 loop spans 15 amino acids. In DNA, the CDR3 is TGTGCCACCAGTGATCCGAAGGGACCCCAAGAGACCCAGTACTTC. Protein product: CATSDPKGPQETQYF.

The rearrangement links TRBV3-1 to TRBJ2-1; possibly TRBD1 for D (5 bases). The CDR3 contains 13 residues. Germline V gives CDR1 LGHDT, CDR2 YNNKEL (reference sequence). The germline V and J ends were trimmed by 6 bases and 8 bases, with 14 bases remaining between them. CDR3 sequence (DNA): TGTGCCAGCAGTCACTCAGGGTCGGATGAGCAGTTCTTC. Amino acids: CASSHSGSDEQFF.

This clonotype was seen more than once but under ten times. The V call is TRBV7-2, the J call TRBJ2-5, with 10 bases lining up with TRBD1. Germline V gives CDR1 SGHTA, CDR2 FQGNSA. The length of the CDR3 is 15 residues. V lost 5 bases to trimming and J lost 11 bases; unmatched junction nucleotides: 14. The CDR3 loop reads CASSADRGRRNEQYF. Here the CDR3 DNA reads TGTGCCAGCAGCGCTGACAGGGGGCGTAGGAATGAGCAGTACTTC.

V and J are TRBV6-5 and TRBJ2-3; the D gene is possibly TRBD2 (7 bases). The CDR3 runs 15 residues. Trimming removed 2 bases at V and 0 bases at J, with 9 bases between. Looked up from germline, CDR1 is MNHEY and CDR2 is SVGAGI. CDR3 sequence: CASSYRGASTDTQYF. For the CDR3, the DNA is TGTGCCAGCAGTTACCGGGGGGCGAGCACAGATACGCAGTATTTT.

With respect to this clonotype: A much larger clone sits a single nucleotide away, making a read error possible. The chain combines TRBV7-2 with TRBJ2-4; TRBD1 matches at 8 bases. The V gene end was trimmed by 7 bases and the J gene end by 3 bases; junction bases not matched to a gene: 8. CDR3 length: 15 amino acids. Germline CDR1 reads SGHTA; CDR2 reads FQGNSA. This CDR3 is CASNSLDRVKNIQYF. Written as DNA, the CDR3 is TGTGCCAGCAACTCGTTGGACAGGGTCAAAAACATTCAGTACTTC.

The chain recombines TRBV7-2 with TRBJ2-3; D could derive from TRBD1 or TRBD2 (5 bases each). The CDR3 extends over 15 amino acids. Between the trimmed V and J ends, which lost 6 bases and 4 bases, there was a span of 17 bases. Germline V gene sequence: CDR1 SGHTA, CDR2 FQGNSA. CDR3 protein: CASRLPLLGADTQYF. CDR3 in DNA: TGTGCCAGCAGGCTACCGCTTTTGGGGGCAGATACGCAGTATTTT.

This clonotype was counted a few times. The gene calls are TRBV20-1 and TRBJ1-1; 7 nucleotides align to TRBD1. The CDR3 contains 16 residues. The germline gives CDR1 DFQATT, CDR2 SNEGSKA (reference sequence). The CDR3 protein is CSSPGQRRRWDTEAFF. CDR3 nucleotides: TGCAGCTCACCGGGACAGCGGCGGCGGTGGGACACTGAAGCTTTCTTT.

This clonotype was counted at least ten times. This chain connects TRBV4-3 to TRBJ1-6; D unclear. V was pared by 0 bases and J by 7 bases, with 7 bases between. Germline-derived CDR1 and CDR2 are LGHNA and YSLEER. This CDR3 region has 14 residues. The CDR3, as DNA: TGCGCCAGCAGCCAAGAAACGCGGAATTCACCCCTCCACTTT. Its translation: CASSQETRNSPLHF.

This clonotype came up a few times. The chain couples TRBV29-1 to TRBJ2-7; TRBD1 matches at 10 bases. V gave up 5 bases and J gave up 2 bases; unmatched junction bases: 6. CDR3 length: 14 amino acids. Germline CDR1 SQVTM, CDR2 ANQGSEA. The CDR3 region has the DNA TGCAGCGTTTCAGGACAGGGGGGAACCTACGAGCAGTACTTC. Amino acids: CSVSGQGGTYEQYF.

This clonotype was recorded only once. The chain carries TRBV6-2 or TRBV6-3 and TRBJ2-2; 10 bases are shared with TRBD2. V gave up 5 bases and J gave up 4 bases; unmatched junction bases: 4. The CDR3 is made up of 15 amino acids. The germline CDR1 and CDR2 sequences are MNHEY and SVGEGT. CDR3 protein: CASSLAGAATGELFF. The CDR3 nucleotides read TGTGCCAGCAGTCTAGCGGGAGCCGCCACCGGGGAGCTGTTTTTT.

This rearrangement joins TRBV7-2 to TRBJ2-1; no firm D call. Per the germline V gene, CDR1 is SGHTA and CDR2 is FQGNSA. The CDR3 length is 12 residues. V was pared by 5 bases and J by 8 bases, with 10 bases between. The CDR3 nucleotides are TGTGCCAGCAGCGGTCAAATGCATGAGCAGTTCTTC. This encodes CASSGQMHEQFF. The full variable domain, with the rest looked up from reference TRBV7-2 and TRBJ2-1, is GAGVSQSPSNKVTEKGKDVELRCDPISGHTALYWYRQSLGQGLEFLIYFQGNSAPDKSGLPSDRFSAERTGGSVSTLTIQRTQQEDSAVYLCASSGQMHEQFFGPGTRLTVL.

This clonotype came up many times. V usage is TRBV6-2 or TRBV6-3 and J usage is TRBJ1-2; TRBD1 matches at 11 bases. This CDR3 spans 14 amino acids. J was trimmed by 8 bases and V by 6 bases; bases with no gene match: 8. The V gene's germline CDR1 is MNHEY and CDR2 SVGEGT. CDR3 in amino acids: CASRRTGGSEGYTF. The CDR3 bases are TGTGCCAGCAGGAGGACAGGGGGCTCAGAAGGCTACACCTTC.

This clonotype was detected once. A read error may produce the germline difference seen at one junction end. The chain uses TRBV11-3 and TRBJ2-5; the match to TRBD2 covers 15 bases. CDR1 and CDR2 from the germline V gene are SGHNT and YENEEA. The CDR3 is 18 residues long. The CDR3 region is CASSSGTSGRWNQKTQYF. CDR3 coding DNA: TGTGCCAGCAGCTCTGGGACTAGCGGGAGGTGGAACCAAAAGACCCAGTACTTC.

The chain combines TRBV11-3 with TRBJ2-7; 11 bases align to TRBD2. The J call may be mistaken, given a closer DNA end match to TRBJ2-5. CDR1 SGHNT and CDR2 YENEEA come from the germline V gene. This CDR3 is 16 amino acids long. DNA of the CDR3: TGTGCCAGCAGCTTAACGGGGACTAGCGGAGGGAAGACCCAGTACTTC. Amino acids: CASSLTGTSGGKTQYF.

This clonotype was detected only a few times. The V call is TRBV20-1, the J call TRBJ1-2, with D hard to call. V lost 3 bases, J lost 8 bases, and 22 bases lay in between. Germline V gives CDR1 DFQATT, CDR2 SNEGSKA (reference sequence). This CDR3 is 15 amino acids long. The CDR3 sequence is CSASVRPITSGGYTF. Written as DNA, the CDR3 is TGCAGTGCTAGCGTCCGTCCGATTACGTCGGGAGGCTACACCTTC.

This chain links TRBV2 with TRBJ2-2, with D perhaps TRBD1 or TRBD2 (5 bases each). Germline CDR1 and CDR2: SNHLY and FYNNEI. The CDR3 extends over 14 amino acids. V shed 6 bases and J shed 5 bases, with 13 bases lying between them. This chain's CDR3 is CASRPQGRTGELFF. CDR3 bases: TGTGCCAGCAGACCCCAGGGACGGACCGGGGAGCTGTTTTTT.

This clonotype was recorded many times. The chain recombines TRBV29-1 with TRBJ2-5, with 11 bases fitting TRBD2. Per the germline V gene, CDR1 is SQVTM and CDR2 is ANQGSEA. The length of the CDR3 is 16 residues. Trimming at V came to 0 bases and at J to 5 bases, leaving 8 bases not matched to a gene. CDR3 in amino acids: CSVEEASLAGGETQYF. The CDR3 DNA is TGCAGCGTTGAAGAGGCTTCTTTAGCGGGGGGGGAGACCCAGTACTTC.

The chain is built from TRBV5-1 and TRBJ2-1; TRBD2 agrees at 7 bases. The J call may be faulty, since TRBJ2-7 better matches the DNA end. Germline CDR1 SGHRS, CDR2 YFSETQ. This CDR3 has 15 amino acids. CDR3 protein: CASSLVAGDYNEQYF. CDR3 DNA: TGCGCCAGCAGCTTGGTTGCGGGGGACTACAATGAGCAGTACTTC.

This clonotype was seen at least ten times. This rearrangement joins TRBV14 to TRBJ2-7; unclear D gene. This CDR3 has 13 amino acids. CDR1 and CDR2 from the germline V gene are SGHDN and FVKESK. With 7 bases removed from V and 0 bases from J, the gap between germline ends came to 10 bases. The CDR3 reads CASKASASYEQYF. CDR3 bases: TGTGCCAGCAAAGCCAGCGCCTCCTACGAGCAGTACTTC. The full variable domain, in which reference TRBV14 and TRBJ2-7 provide the parts outside the CDR3, is EAGVTQFPSHSVIEKGQTVTLRCDPISGHDNLYWYRRVMGKEIKFLLHFVKESKQDESGMPNNRFLAERTGGTYSTLKVQPAELEDSGVYFCASKASASYEQYFGPGTRLTVT.

This chain joins TRBV29-1 and TRBJ1-1, with TRBD1 as a possible D gene (6 bases). V lost 6 bases and J 2 bases, leaving 13 bases between the germline ends. Germline CDR1 is SQVTM and CDR2 is ANQGSEA. CDR3 length: 13 residues. The CDR3 DNA reads as TGCAGCGTCCAACGGGACACAAACACTGAAGCTTTCTTT. It codes for CSVQRDTNTEAFF.